This T cell receptor (beta chain) was identified during a study of T-cell memory formation after mild COVID-19. One entry per CDR3 protein results from TCRdb running MiXCR on the 5' RACE reads. The sample has around 340,000 distinct CDR3 sequences, roughly 15% seen once. Study-wide results and caveats: Clones from the second wave (peaking day 37) had unconfirmed SARS-CoV-2 specificity.

On this clonotype itself: Its antigen is currently unknown.

The CDR3 runs 16 residues. Deletions cut 0 bases from V and 5 bases from J, with 16 bases between. Germline loops: CDR1 SEHNR, CDR2 FQNEAQ (reference sequence). This receptor was obtained from a young man who had mild COVID-19 (a few samples of this study predate the infection). Cell type and time point are not known. The chain carries TRBV7-9 and TRBJ2-5, with TRBD2 as a possible D gene (6 bases). Material for sequencing was PBMCs or a T cell subset sorted from them (not recorded which). CDR3 sequence reads: CASSLAVTGRGETQYF. Here the CDR3 DNA reads TGTGCCAGCAGCTTAGCCGTGACCGGCCGGGGGGAGACCCAGTACTTC.